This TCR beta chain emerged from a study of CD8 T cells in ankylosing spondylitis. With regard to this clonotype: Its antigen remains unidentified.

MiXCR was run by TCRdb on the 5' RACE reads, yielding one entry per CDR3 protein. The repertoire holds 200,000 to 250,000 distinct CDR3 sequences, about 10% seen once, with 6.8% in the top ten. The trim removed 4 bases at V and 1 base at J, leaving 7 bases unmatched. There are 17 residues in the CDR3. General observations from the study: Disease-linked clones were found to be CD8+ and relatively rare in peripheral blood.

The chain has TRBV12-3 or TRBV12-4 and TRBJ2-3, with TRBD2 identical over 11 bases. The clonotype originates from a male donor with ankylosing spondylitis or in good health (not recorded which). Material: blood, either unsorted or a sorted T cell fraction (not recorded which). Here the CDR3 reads CASSSLAGAVGTDTQYF. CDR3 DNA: TGTGCCAGCAGTTCACTAGCGGGGGCGGTGGGCACAGATACGCAGTATTTT.